Following are 10 T cell receptor beta chains from one sample sequenced in a study of graft-versus-host responses after intestinal transplantation. Data came from immunoSEQ multiplex PCR; TCRdb stores just in-frame clones and leaves some out. The sample shows about 18,000 clones, 65% to 90% of them seen only once. Graft tissue processing released intraepithelial and lamina propria lymphocytes. Specimen: ileum tissue, collected about 86 weeks after intestinal transplantation. These receptors all come from a human patient who received an intestinal transplant, so some T cells may come from the graft donor.

J is TRBJ2-3 and V is TRBV5-1; TRBD1 is a possible D gene (6 bases). The ends were cut back, 4 bases at V and 0 bases at J, with 21 bases in the middle. Germline CDR1 reads SGHRS; CDR2 reads YFSETQ. CDR3 length: 18 residues. The CDR3 DNA is TGCGCCAGCAGCCTCAGACAGGATGTTGGTCCGAGCACAGATACGCAGTATTTT. Protein: CASSLRQDVGPSTDTQYF. Drawing the rest from reference TRBV5-1 and TRBJ2-3, the complete variable domain is KAGVTQTPRYLIKTRGQQVTLSCSPISGHRSVSWYQQTPGQGLQFLFEYFSETQRNKGNFPGRFSGRQFSNSRSEMNVSTLELGDSALYLCASSLRQDVGPSTDTQYFGPGTRLTVL.

The gene calls are TRBV18 and TRBJ2-1; no clear D. There are 12 residues in the CDR3. V was cut by 1 base and J by 8 bases, with 6 bases left in between. Germline V gives CDR1 KGHSH, CDR2 LQKENI. DNA of the CDR3: TGTGCCAGCTCACCACTTTTCCATGAGCAGTTCTTC. Its protein is CASSPLFHEQFF.

The chain carries TRBV7-8 and TRBJ2-7, with TRBD1 matching over 7 bases. The ends lost 1 base at V and 3 bases at J; junction bases unmatched: 3. The CDR3 loop spans 14 amino acids. Germline-derived CDR1 and CDR2 are SGHVS and FQNEAQ. CDR3 protein: CASSLVAGGYEQYF. For the CDR3, the DNA is TGTGCCAGCAGCTTAGTGGCAGGGGGCTACGAGCAGTACTTC.

The rearrangement joins TRBV18 to TRBJ1-4, with 7 bases that match TRBD1. Germline V lookup: CDR1 KGHSH, CDR2 LQKENI. CDR3 size: 15 residues. The V gene end was trimmed by 4 bases and the J gene end by 5 bases; junction bases not matched to a gene: 7. The CDR3 bases are TGTGCCAGCTCACGACTTGGGACAGACAATGAAAAACTGTTTTTT. Protein product: CASSRLGTDNEKLFF.

The rearrangement joins TRBV7-2 to TRBJ2-2; a weak D match, TRBD1 (6 bases). CDR1 and CDR2 (germline): SGHTA, FQGNSA. Trimming took 3 bases from V and 6 from J, leaving 17 bases between them. This CDR3 is built from 16 residues. The CDR3 DNA sequence: TGTGCCAGCAGCTTCTCTCGCAGGGGAGATGCCGGGGAGCTGTTTTTT. Translation: CASSFSRRGDAGELFF.

The V gene is TRBV6-1, the J gene TRBJ1-2; D is uncertain. Trimming took 6 bases from V and 5 from J, leaving 10 bases between them. Germline-derived CDR1 and CDR2 are MNHNS and SASEGT. This CDR3 region has 12 residues. The CDR3 DNA sequence: TGTGCCAGCAGGACACGGGATTATGGCTACACCTTC. Translating gives CASRTRDYGYTF.

J is TRBJ1-2 and V is TRBV2; D is possibly TRBD1 (6 bases). V was trimmed by 5 bases and J by 2 bases, leaving 12 bases between them. This CDR3 region has 14 residues. CDR1 is SNHLY, CDR2 FYNNEI, per germline. The CDR3 here is CASSKIQGNYGYTF. The CDR3 DNA reads as TGTGCCAGCAGTAAGATACAGGGCAACTATGGCTACACCTTC.

The chain couples TRBV25-1 to TRBJ2-5, with 9 bases identical to TRBD1. Germline CDR1 MGHDK, CDR2 SYGVNS. The J segment lost 5 bases and the V segment lost 3 bases, leaving 7 bases of the junction unmatched. The CDR3 covers 15 residues. Here the CDR3 DNA reads TGTGCCAGCAGTGAGTCGGGACAGGGTCGGGAGACCCAGTACTTC. It encodes CASSESGQGRETQYF.

Only a few counts were recorded for this clone. The chain carries TRBV18 and TRBJ2-7; 7 bases fit TRBD1. The CDR3 runs to 13 residues. Germline loops: CDR1 KGHSH, CDR2 LQKENI. V lost 0 bases and J lost 7; bases outside the gene matches: 3. The CDR3 loop is CASSPPQGREQYF. CDR3 sequence (DNA): TGTGCCAGCTCACCACCACAGGGGAGAGAGCAGTACTTC.

The chain has TRBV15 and TRBJ2-7, with unresolved D. V lost 0 bases and J lost 2, with 8 bases in between. The germline gives CDR1 LNHNV, CDR2 YYDKDF (reference sequence). The CDR3 consists of 14 residues. This CDR3 reads CATSRDFGAYEQYF. In DNA, the CDR3 is TGTGCCACCAGCAGAGACTTTGGGGCCTACGAGCAGTACTTC.